This is a list of T cell receptor beta chains from one sample in a study of beta chain features in type 1 diabetes. The repertoire was sequenced with immunoSEQ multiplex PCR; TCRdb's copy has only in-frame clones and lacks some. The sample contains around 400,000 clones, about 15% of which appear only once. What was sequenced was naive CD4+ T cells from blood. The receptors come from a woman aged 18-29 years in good health. Each CDR3 is given without its conserved first and last residue. Clone size is shown for a subset of rows, as once, few, many or a class of expanded clone.

clone_size,v_call,cdr3_aa
NA,TRBV25-1,ASSDPLGGRDEQY
NA,TRBV29-1,SVYLGQDNEKLF
NA,TRBV30,ATGKNRDRGRSGANVLT
few,TRBV14,ASSHPKSVAAQETQY
few,TRBV28,ASSPRTGGASGANVLT
NA,TRBV5-1,ASSLVVAGGPTNEQF
NA,TRBV6-5,ASGNREYEQY
NA,TRBV7-9,ASSFEQGARETQY
NA,TRBV30,AWSVSLPEAF
NA,TRBV5-1,ASSFEGTQGAGAF
NA,TRBV28,ASSLLLEQPQH
NA,TRBV29-1,SVEGGWDRGRSAF
NA,TRBV29-1,SVGGLAGGRRADEQY
NA,TRBV7-9,ASSLYGPGQETQY
few,TRBV28,ASYTGYEQY
NA,TRBV5-4,ASSFSTGGSYNEQF
few,TRBV5-1,ASSLERRSYGYT
NA,TRBV29-1,SVLTGRTEAF
few,TRBV15,ATSRAVGLSSYEQY
few,TRBV28,ASSFPRHRGSNQPQH
few,TRBV9,ASSVMPSGSLDTQY